This T cell receptor (beta chain) was retrieved from a study of regulatory and conventional T cells in RAG deficiency. General observations from the study: Compared with controls, unique Treg TCR beta sequences dropped around 110-fold in Omenn syndrome and CID/AS. Patient subsets had shorter CDR3s; Omenn Treg-Tconv overlap exceeded 75%.

The repertoire was sequenced with immunoSEQ multiplex PCR; TCRdb's copy has only in-frame clones and lacks some. This sample has 30,000 to 40,000 clones, with 89% found just once. As regards this clone: Its matching antigen is unknown.

The V gene lost 1 base and the J gene lost 6 bases, with 10 bases spanning the gap. Germline CDR1 and CDR2: SGHVS and FQNEAQ. The CDR3 is 13 amino acids. The same sample was also studied in work on regulatory T cells. That source reports: Amplification used 52 TRBV primers and 13 TRBJ primers. Patient repertoires had restricted TRB V-J pairs and skewed V and J usage, most in Tregs.

Input material: CD8+ T cells sorted from blood. The chain is built from TRBV7-8 and TRBJ2-7; TRBD2 might be the D (6 bases). This sequence was found in a human donor in good health. CDR3 in amino acids: CASSLGTITEQYF. The CDR3 DNA reads TGTGCCAGCAGCTTAGGGACTATTACCGAGCAGTACTTC.